This is a list of T cell receptor beta chains from one sample in a study of blood T cell repertoires in COVID-19. Assay: immunoSEQ multiplex PCR; the TCRdb copy retains only in-frame clones and omits some. Among about 200,000 clones, 80% to 90% were seen once, and the ten largest hold roughly 8.8%. The sample was PBMCs or T cells enriched from blood (not recorded which). These receptor sequences come from a woman aged 18-29 years who had recovered from COVID-19. The CDR3 runs from the conserved cysteine through the conserved F or W. The D gene is left open where the match is weak. Where a row states a size, it is once, few, many or the class of an expanded clone; other rows omit it.

j_call v_call d_call clone_size cdr3_aa
TRBJ2-7 TRBV11-2 TRBD1 . CASSAESVPGQGIYEQYF
TRBJ2-2 TRBV27 . . CASSTTSPGELFF
TRBJ2-5 TRBV12-3/TRBV12-4 . . CASSFRETQYF
TRBJ1-2 TRBV4-2 TRBD1 . CASSQALWDREFYGYTF
TRBJ1-5 TRBV24-1 . . CATSRGYSNQPQHF
TRBJ1-2 TRBV10-2 . . CASSRTTVYGYTF
TRBJ2-7 TRBV5-6 . once CASSSTDRSSYEQYF
TRBJ1-3 TRBV6-5 TRBD1 . CASSYSGQGADTIYF
TRBJ2-5 TRBV24-1 TRBD1 . CATSVQGRGQGETQYF
TRBJ1-1 TRBV5-4 TRBD1 . CASSPRQGANTEAFF
TRBJ1-1 TRBV18 . . CASSQTVAGYDTEAFF
TRBJ2-1 TRBV5-6 TRBD1 . CASKTGAYNEQFF
TRBJ1-3 TRBV6-5 . . CASSRDFGNTIYF
TRBJ2-1 TRBV28 . . CASSTSVPRPGEQFF
TRBJ2-3 TRBV28 . . CASSLLGGLTDTQYF
TRBJ2-5 TRBV20-1 . few CSARSRETQYF
TRBJ1-5 TRBV7-9 TRBD1 . CASSSGTGYYSNQPQHF
TRBJ2-7 TRBV5-1 . few CASSLDWGHSYEQYF
TRBJ1-6 TRBV7-9 TRBD1 . CASSRQGGSYNSPLHF
TRBJ2-2 TRBV6-4 TRBD1 . CASSDSSRGHTGELFF
TRBJ1-2 TRBV4-1 . . CASSQDINYGYTF
TRBJ1-5 TRBV10-3 . . CAISESVVSNQPQHF
TRBJ2-5 TRBV27 TRBD1 . CASSSEPGTGQETQYF
TRBJ1-5 TRBV5-6 TRBD1 . CASTYYRQGLRNQPQHF
TRBJ1-1 TRBV4-1 . . CASSPLRSTEAFF
TRBJ1-1 TRBV18 TRBD1 once CASSGDRAMNTEAFF
TRBJ2-7 TRBV20-1 TRBD1 . CSAIESWNRGAEQYF
TRBJ1-2 TRBV29-1 . . CSEGRADYGYTF
TRBJ2-7 TRBV7-9 TRBD2 once CASSLAVTSGYEQYF
TRBJ1-5 TRBV28 . once CASSPQAYSNQPQHF
TRBJ1-1 TRBV4-2 . . CASSQDGAVNTEAFF
TRBJ1-5 TRBV6-5 TRBD1 many CASSQDRGSQPQHF
TRBJ2-3 TRBV5-1 TRBD1 . CASSPVRGHTDTQYF
TRBJ1-2 TRBV13 . . CASSPTGGQYGYTF
TRBJ2-5 TRBV19 TRBD1 . CATSGMSRDRGPRRETQYF
TRBJ1-6 TRBV6-5 . . CASRGIVDSSPLHF
TRBJ1-1 TRBV10-3 . . CAISEGENQNTEAFF
TRBJ2-7 TRBV28 TRBD1 . CASSLGTGPHYEQYF